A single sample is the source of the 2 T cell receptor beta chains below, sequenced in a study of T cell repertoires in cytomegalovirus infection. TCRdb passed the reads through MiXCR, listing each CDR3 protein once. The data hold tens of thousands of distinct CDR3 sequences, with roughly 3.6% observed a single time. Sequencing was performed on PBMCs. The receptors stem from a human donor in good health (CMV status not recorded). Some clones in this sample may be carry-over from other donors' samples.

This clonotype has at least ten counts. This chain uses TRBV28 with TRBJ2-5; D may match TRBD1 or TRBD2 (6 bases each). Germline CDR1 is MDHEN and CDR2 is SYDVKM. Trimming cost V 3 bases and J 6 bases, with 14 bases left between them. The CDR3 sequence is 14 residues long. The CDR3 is CASSLFRGEQTQYF. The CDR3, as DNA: TGTGCCAGCAGTTTGTTTAGGGGGGAACAGACCCAGTACTTC.

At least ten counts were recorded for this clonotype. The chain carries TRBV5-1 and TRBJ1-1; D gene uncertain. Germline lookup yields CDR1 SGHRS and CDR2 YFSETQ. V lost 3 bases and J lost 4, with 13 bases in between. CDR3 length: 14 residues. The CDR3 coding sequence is TGCGCCAGCAGCTCTCAGATAGGAGGCACTGAAGCTTTCTTT. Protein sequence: CASSSQIGGTEAFF. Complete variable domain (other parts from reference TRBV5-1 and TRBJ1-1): KAGVTQTPRYLIKTRGQQVTLSCSPISGHRSVSWYQQTPGQGLQFLFEYFSETQRNKGNFPGRFSGRQFSNSRSEMNVSTLELGDSALYLCASSSQIGGTEAFFGQGTRLTVV.